One sample yielded the 32 T cell receptor beta chains listed below, sequenced in a study of T cells expressing NK-cell markers. After re-calling the 5' RACE reads, TCRdb lists one entry per CDR3 protein, DNA absent. Across a few hundred thousand distinct CDR3 sequences, the top ten clones capture about 3.6% of the sample. Sequences were obtained from blood T cells: a sorted CD56 or NKG2C T cell subset, CD4+ or CD8+ T cells, or bulk PBMC T cells (not recorded which). These receptors came from a man in his late teens or twenties in good health.

The genes are TRBV29-1 and TRBJ2-1; TCRdb outputs TRBD2, but without DNA this stays unchecked. The CDR3 consists of 13 residues. CDR1 and CDR2 from the germline V gene are SQVTM and ANQGSEA. The CDR3 protein is CSLGLAGAGEQFF.

The J gene is TRBJ2-7, the V gene TRBV5-1; lacking DNA, the TRBD2 call made by TCRdb goes unchecked. There are 21 residues in the CDR3. CDR1 is SGHRS, CDR2 YFSETQ, per germline. CDR3 amino acids: CASSRQGAPLAGEILLYEQYF.

The chain employs TRBV20-1 and TRBJ2-1; the D gene TCRdb calls, TRBD1, cannot be checked with no DNA. Germline lookup yields CDR1 DFQATT and CDR2 SNEGSKA (reference sequence). The CDR3 consists of 16 residues. This CDR3 reads CSALRVGQGARNEQFF.

This sequence joins TRBV25-1 and TRBJ2-7; TCRdb's D call of TRBD2 is untestable without DNA. Per the germline V gene, CDR1 is MGHDK and CDR2 is SYGVNS. CDR3 length: 14 amino acids. Here the CDR3 reads CASSELDWGGEQYF.

The V and J genes are TRBV20-1 and TRBJ2-1; TCRdb's D gene call, TRBD2, goes unchecked for lack of DNA. The CDR3 runs 15 residues. The germline V gene has CDR1 DFQATT and CDR2 SNEGSKA (reference sequence). The chain's CDR3 is CSARRAGSSYNEQFF.

The V call is TRBV20-1, the J call TRBJ2-7. The germline V gene has CDR1 DFQATT and CDR2 SNEGSKA (reference sequence). The CDR3 is made up of 15 amino acids. CDR3 amino acids: CSAREIAGYSYEQYF.

This chain connects TRBV6-1 to TRBJ1-2; TCRdb's D call, TRBD1, is unchecked because there is no DNA. Germline CDR1 and CDR2: MNHNS and SASEGT. The CDR3 contains 15 residues. The CDR3 is CASRGVTDLNYGYTF.

This rearrangement joins TRBV12-3 or TRBV12-4 to TRBJ2-1; TCRdb indicates TRBD1, and absent DNA this call remains unverified. This CDR3 is built from 14 residues. The CDR3 loop is CASSDPGFYNEQFF.

CDR3: CASSKGQHQPQHF. J is TRBJ1-5 and V is TRBV9; the TCRdb D gene call, TRBD1, has no DNA to confirm it. CDR1 is SGDLS and CDR2 is YYNGEE in the germline V gene. The CDR3 spans 13 residues. Supplemented by reference TRBV9 and TRBJ1-5, the full variable domain reads DSGVTQTPKHLITATGQRVTLRCSPRSGDLSVYWYQQSLDQGLQFLIQYYNGEERAKGNILERFSAQQFPDLHSELNLSSLELGDSALYFCASSKGQHQPQHFGDGTRLSIL.

The J gene is TRBJ1-6, the V gene TRBV5-1; the TRBD1 assignment by TCRdb is unverifiable without DNA. Per the germline V gene, CDR1 is SGHRS and CDR2 is YFSETQ. This CDR3 is 15 amino acids long. CDR3 sequence reads: CASRPSSGVGSPLHF.

CDR3 amino acids: CATSREARDEQFF. The chain is built from TRBV15 and TRBJ2-1; TCRdb's D call, TRBD2, is unchecked because there is no DNA. Germline CDR1 LNHNV, CDR2 YYDKDF (reference sequence). The CDR3 extends over 13 amino acids.

This chain uses TRBV25-1 with TRBJ1-1; TCRdb designates TRBD1, a call that cannot be tested without DNA. CDR3 length equals 14 residues. Germline CDR1 and CDR2: MGHDK and SYGVNS. CDR3 protein: CASSDPSRDREAFF. Variable domain in full (rest from reference TRBV25-1 and TRBJ1-1): EADIYQTPRYLVIGTGKKITLECSQTMGHDKMYWYQQDPGMELHLIHYSYGVNSTEKGDLSSESTVSRIRTEHFPLTLESARPSHTSQYLCASSDPSRDREAFFGQGTRLTVV.

The rearrangement joins TRBV27 to TRBJ2-5; TCRdb proposes TRBD2, but this gene call is untestable without DNA. Germline V gene sequence: CDR1 MNHEY, CDR2 SMNVEV (reference sequence). The CDR3 covers 14 residues. The CDR3 region is CASSPAGDEETQYF.

CDR3 loop: CASSPYRVTQETQYF. This chain joins TRBV6-2 or TRBV6-3 and TRBJ2-5. The CDR3 is 15 residues long. The V gene's germline CDR1 is MNHEY and CDR2 SVGEGT.

The genes are TRBV10-3 and TRBJ2-5; TCRdb's D call, TRBD1, is unchecked because there is no DNA. CDR1 is ENHRY and CDR2 is SYGVKD in the germline V gene. CDR3 length: 13 residues. This chain's CDR3 is CATGGQNQETQYF.

The chain has TRBV5-6 and TRBJ2-3. The length of the CDR3 is 14 residues. Germline V gene lookup returns CDR1 SGHDT and CDR2 YYEEEE. The CDR3 reads CASSTRLSTDTQYF.

V is TRBV28 and J is TRBJ2-7. Germline V gene data show CDR1 as MDHEN and CDR2 as SYDVKM. CDR3 size: 13 residues. The CDR3 spells CASCLLGDYEQYF.

The chain carries TRBV5-1 and TRBJ1-5; the TCRdb call, TRBD1, lacks DNA for checking. Germline assignment: CDR1 SGHRS and CDR2 YFSETQ. The CDR3 contains 15 residues. The chain's CDR3 is CASSPLGGINQPQHF.

The CDR3 loop is CAISDLRQQETQYF. V and J are TRBV10-3 and TRBJ2-5. The CDR3 spans 14 residues. In germline, CDR1 is ENHRY, CDR2 SYGVKD.

The chain uses TRBV20-1 and TRBJ2-1; TCRdb's D call of TRBD2 is untestable without DNA. CDR1 DFQATT and CDR2 SNEGSKA come from the germline V gene (reference sequence). CDR3 length equals 13 residues. This CDR3 reads CSAAGTAYNEQFF.

The chain uses TRBV4-2 and TRBJ2-7; with no DNA, the TCRdb D assignment of TRBD1 cannot be verified. Germline CDR1 and CDR2: LGHNA and YNFKEQ. The CDR3 is 16 amino acids. This CDR3 reads CASSQGDRSPNYEQYF.

The chain recombines TRBV10-1 with TRBJ2-1. This CDR3 region has 12 residues. CDR1 is WNHNN and CDR2 is SYGVQD in the germline V gene (reference sequence). The CDR3 protein is CASSESGLEQFF.

This chain joins TRBV15 and TRBJ2-1; no DNA is available, so the TRBD2 call from TCRdb remains unchecked. CDR1 LNHNV and CDR2 YYDKDF come from the germline V gene (reference sequence). The CDR3 is 17 residues long. CDR3 region: CATSRDPPGLAGLEQFF.

The rearrangement links TRBV28 to TRBJ2-1; TCRdb outputs TRBD2, but without DNA this stays unchecked. The CDR3 sequence is 18 residues long. CDR1 and CDR2 from the germline V gene are MDHEN and SYDVKM. CDR3 protein: CASSLGLAGGPVGNEQFF.

The rearrangement links TRBV7-6 to TRBJ2-2; absent DNA, TCRdb's TRBD1 call cannot be checked. The CDR3 consists of 15 residues. CDR1 and CDR2 from the germline V gene are SGHVS and FNYEAQ. The CDR3 sequence: CASSTRGQGTGELFF.

The rearrangement joins TRBV5-1 to TRBJ2-1; TCRdb returns TRBD2, unconfirmable since there is no DNA. Germline V gene sequence: CDR1 SGHRS, CDR2 YFSETQ. The CDR3 runs to 16 residues. CDR3 in amino acids: CASSLGGLAGVDEQFF.

This chain connects TRBV4-2 to TRBJ1-4. The CDR3 covers 13 residues. From germline, CDR1 is LGHNA and CDR2 YNFKEQ. The CDR3 loop reads CASSQEGPQKLFF.

V usage is TRBV6-1 and J usage is TRBJ1-4. The germline V gene has CDR1 MNHNS and CDR2 SASEGT. The CDR3 loop spans 15 amino acids. CDR3 sequence: CASSARGAGGEKLFF.

This rearrangement joins TRBV5-1 to TRBJ2-1; the TCRdb call, TRBD1, lacks DNA for checking. Germline assignment: CDR1 SGHRS and CDR2 YFSETQ. The CDR3 is 18 residues long. The CDR3 loop reads CASSPGPGGTGVVNEQFF.

The chain carries TRBV19 and TRBJ1-5. CDR3 length: 13 amino acids. Germline loops: CDR1 LNHDA, CDR2 SQIVND (reference sequence). CDR3 sequence reads: CASSIAGYQPQHF.

The chain uses TRBV27 and TRBJ2-7; TCRdb lists TRBD2, though no DNA is available to test this call. Germline V gene sequence: CDR1 MNHEY, CDR2 SMNVEV (reference sequence). CDR3 length: 16 residues. The CDR3 region is CASSSIGLAGTYEQYF.

This chain's CDR3 is CASSQDRAGYNEQFF. This chain connects TRBV7-3 to TRBJ2-1; no DNA is available, so the TRBD1 call from TCRdb remains unchecked. Germline CDR1 and CDR2: SGHTA and FQGTGA. CDR3 length equals 15 residues.